What follows are 26 T cell receptor beta chains derived from one specimen sequenced in a study of CD8 T cells in Susac syndrome. Reverse transcription of 0.5 to 1 ug RNA was performed with random hexamers. TCRdb passed the immunoSEQ multiplex PCR reads through MiXCR, listing each CDR3 protein once. The repertoire holds 120,000 or so distinct CDR3 sequences, with around 95% as singletons. Sequenced material: CD8+ T cells from PBMCs. These receptor sequences come from a human donor with Susac syndrome.

The chain couples TRBV7-8 to TRBJ2-3; tentative D call: TRBD2 (6 bases). This CDR3 contains 16 residues. The V end was cut by 3 bases, the J end by 2 bases, with 15 bases between. Germline V gene sequence: CDR1 SGHVS, CDR2 FQNEAQ. CDR3 sequence reads: CASSFWRLGLTDTQYF. The CDR3 region has the DNA TGTGCCAGCAGCTTTTGGAGACTAGGTCTCACAGATACGCAGTATTTT.

The CDR3 loop is CASSWTGGTNYGYTF. The CDR3 DNA reads as TGTGCCAGCAGCTGGACAGGGGGCACTAACTATGGCTACACCTTC. The V call is TRBV5-6, the J call TRBJ1-2; 11 nucleotides line up with TRBD1. Germline loops: CDR1 SGHDT, CDR2 YYEEEE. J was trimmed by 0 bases and V by 3 bases; bases with no gene match: 1. The CDR3 has 15 amino acids.

The rearrangement joins TRBV18 to TRBJ1-2, with D perhaps matching TRBD1 (5 bases). The CDR3 extends over 17 amino acids. The germline V gene encodes CDR1 KGHSH and CDR2 LQKENI. V lost 1 base and J lost 2, with 17 bases in between. This CDR3 is CASSPLFWGSANYGYTF. The CDR3 DNA sequence: TGTGCCAGCTCACCACTCTTTTGGGGCAGCGCCAACTATGGCTACACCTTC.

The chain recombines TRBV12-3 or TRBV12-4 with TRBJ1-5; the match to TRBD1 covers 7 bases. CDR3 length: 15 amino acids. V was pared by 7 bases and J by 5 bases, with 11 bases of the junction left unmatched. The CDR3 nucleotides read TGTGCCAGCACCAAGGGGACAGTCGGTGATCAGCCCCAGCATTTT. Its protein product is CASTKGTVGDQPQHF.

The chain uses TRBV24-1 and TRBJ2-2; TRBD1 aligns across 7 bases. The CDR3 is 17 residues long. Germline V gene lookup returns CDR1 KGHDR and CDR2 SFDVKD. V lost 4 bases, J lost 3 bases, and 10 bases stayed unmatched. The CDR3 is CATSDRGTAQDTGELFF. The CDR3 bases are TGTGCCACCAGTGACCGAGGGACAGCCCAAGACACCGGGGAGCTGTTTTTT.

The chain links TRBV6-1 to TRBJ2-7, with a tentative D call TRBD1 (5 bases). The V and J ends lost 2 bases and 2 bases respectively, with 16 bases between them. The CDR3 totals 16 residues. Germline loops: CDR1 MNHNS, CDR2 SASEGT. CDR3 sequence reads: CASSESLSGATYEQYF. The CDR3 DNA reads as TGTGCCAGCAGTGAATCCTTGTCTGGGGCGACCTACGAGCAGTACTTC.

The CDR3 spells CASSEGGWEHEQYF. The CDR3 DNA follows: TGTGCCAGCAGTGAAGGAGGCTGGGAACACGAGCAGTACTTC. This chain links TRBV2 with TRBJ2-7; D is uncertain. CDR1 is SNHLY, CDR2 FYNNEI, per germline. This CDR3 contains 14 residues. The V and J ends lost 1 base and 5 bases respectively, with 12 bases between them. Drawing the rest from reference TRBV2 and TRBJ2-7, the complete variable domain is EPEVTQTPSHQVTQMGQEVILRCVPISNHLYFYWYRQILGQKVEFLVSFYNNEISEKSEIFDDQFSVERPDGSNFTLKIRSTKLEDSAMYFCASSEGGWEHEQYFGPGTRLTVT.

The chain couples TRBV11-2 to TRBJ2-1; 8 bases fit TRBD2. CDR3 length: 12 amino acids. The trim removed 5 bases at V and 16 bases at J, leaving 10 bases unmatched. Germline CDR1 and CDR2: SGHAT and FQNNGV. In DNA, the CDR3 is TGTGCCAGCAGCACAACTAGCGGCGTGTTCTTCTTC. Translated, it gives CASSTTSGVFFF. The whole variable domain, remainder taken from reference TRBV11-2 and TRBJ2-1, is EAGVAQSPRYKIIEKRQSVAFWCNPISGHATLYWYQQILGQGPKLLIQFQNNGVVDDSQLPKDRFSAERLKGVDSTLKIQPAKLEDSAVYLCASSTTSGVFFFGPGTRLTVL.

This clonotype was observed once. The chain joins TRBV2 to TRBJ1-1; 9 nucleotides align to TRBD1. Germline V CDR1 and CDR2: SNHLY, FYNNEI. V dropped 8 bases and J dropped 1; count of bases not matched to a gene: 5. CDR3 length: 14 residues. The DNA for the CDR3 is TGTGCCAGCTATTACAGGGGGCCGAACACTGAAGCTTTCTTT. Protein: CASYYRGPNTEAFF.

The V call is TRBV30, the J call TRBJ2-3; 8 positions agree with TRBD2. In germline, CDR1 is GTSNPN, CDR2 SVGIG (reference sequence). The CDR3 runs 13 residues. The ends lost 8 bases at V and 2 bases at J; junction bases unmatched: 6. The CDR3 is CAGTSGYTDTQYF. The CDR3 region has the DNA TGTGCCGGCACTAGCGGCTACACAGATACGCAGTATTTT.

The chain uses TRBV30 and TRBJ1-5; D not resolved. CDR3 length equals 15 residues. From germline, CDR1 is GTSNPN and CDR2 SVGIG (reference sequence). Trimming shortened V by 1 base and J by 0 bases, and 10 bases separated the two germline ends. CDR3 sequence: CAWSETGNSNQPQHF. The CDR3 nucleotides are TGTGCCTGGAGTGAGACGGGAAATAGCAATCAGCCCCAGCATTTT. Full variable domain (remainder filled in from reference TRBV30 and TRBJ1-5): SQTIHQWPATLVQPVGSPLSLECTVEGTSNPNLYWYRQAAGRGLQLLFYSVGIGQISSEVPQNLSASRPQDRQFILSSKKLLLSDSGFYLCAWSETGNSNQPQHFGDGTRLSIL.

This sequence joins TRBV27 and TRBJ2-5; D is perhaps TRBD2 (5 bases). CDR1 is MNHEY, CDR2 SMNVEV, per germline (reference sequence). This CDR3 spans 18 amino acids. Trimming removed 5 bases at V and 4 bases at J, with 26 bases between. The CDR3, as DNA: TGTGCCAGCAGTCCTGAATTGGGCCTGTCCCTCGAGGGAGAGACCCAGTACTTC. Its protein is CASSPELGLSLEGETQYF.

The V gene is TRBV11-2, the J gene TRBJ2-5; TRBD2 might be the D (5 bases). V dropped 1 base and J dropped 5 bases, with 14 bases sitting between them. CDR3 length equals 15 residues. The V gene's germline CDR1 is SGHAT and CDR2 FQNNGV. CDR3 loop: CASSLGDRSGETQYF. CDR3 DNA sequence: TGTGCCAGCAGCTTAGGCGATCGTTCGGGGGAGACCCAGTACTTC. Together with reference TRBV11-2 and TRBJ2-5, the CDR3 gives the full variable domain: EAGVAQSPRYKIIEKRQSVAFWCNPISGHATLYWYQQILGQGPKLLIQFQNNGVVDDSQLPKDRFSAERLKGVDSTLKIQPAKLEDSAVYLCASSLGDRSGETQYFGPGTRLLVL.

The V gene is TRBV6-1, the J gene TRBJ2-6, with TRBD2 matching over 7 bases. Losses at the gene ends were 2 bases for V and 4 bases for J; bases not matched to a gene: 2. Germline V CDR1 and CDR2: MNHNS, SASEGT. This CDR3 is 15 amino acids long. DNA for the CDR3: TGTGCCAGCAGTGAACGGGGGGACGGGGCCAACGTCCTGACTTTC. This sequence encodes CASSERGDGANVLTF.

The chain recombines TRBV27 with TRBJ2-7; D is perhaps TRBD2 (6 bases). The germline CDR1 and CDR2 sequences are MNHEY and SMNVEV (reference sequence). Trimming pared 2 bases from V and 0 bases from J, leaving 11 bases between. The CDR3 contains 15 residues. The chain's CDR3 is CASSLTAGLSYEQYF. The CDR3 DNA sequence: TGTGCCAGCAGTTTAACAGCGGGCCTCTCCTACGAGCAGTACTTC.

Here the CDR3 reads CSAKNPGLAGGPADTQYF. The CDR3 DNA sequence: TGCAGTGCTAAGAACCCGGGACTAGCGGGAGGGCCGGCCGATACGCAGTATTTT. The rearrangement joins TRBV20-1 to TRBJ2-3; 16 nucleotides match TRBD2. J lost 6 bases, V lost 4 bases, and 13 bases had no gene match. The CDR3 loop spans 18 amino acids. Per germline, CDR1 DFQATT and CDR2 SNEGSKA (reference sequence).

This chain links TRBV5-1 with TRBJ2-2; the D gene is possibly TRBD1 (6 bases). The ends were cut back, 5 bases at V and 7 bases at J, with 18 bases in the middle. The V gene's germline CDR1 is SGHRS and CDR2 YFSETQ. This CDR3 has 15 amino acids. The CDR3 DNA follows: TGCGCCAGCAGTAACGGGCCAGGGGCCGGCGGGGAGCTGTTTTTT. Amino acids: CASSNGPGAGGELFF.

The chain joins TRBV30 to TRBJ1-2; the D is unclear. The ends were cut back, 4 bases at V and 8 bases at J, with 11 bases in the middle. The CDR3 consists of 11 residues. Germline V gene data show CDR1 as GTSNPN and CDR2 as SVGIG (reference sequence). CDR3 DNA: TGTGCCTGGACATTAGACCGCGGCTACACCTTC. As protein: CAWTLDRGYTF.

Written as DNA, the CDR3 is TGTGCCAGTAGTTTCAGGGGGCCTAACGAGCAGTACTTC. Amino acid sequence: CASSFRGPNEQYF. The chain combines TRBV19 with TRBJ2-7, with 8 bases matching TRBD1. CDR1 is LNHDA, CDR2 SQIVND, per germline (reference sequence). This CDR3 is built from 13 residues. With V trimmed by 5 bases and J by 5 bases, 5 bases remained unmatched.

In its sample, this clonotype was seen once. The chain uses TRBV13 and TRBJ2-7; D possibly corresponds to TRBD2 (6 bases). Germline V lookup: CDR1 PRHDT, CDR2 FYEKMQ (reference sequence). This CDR3 region has 13 residues. Trimming pared 8 bases from V and 2 bases from J, leaving 13 bases between. CDR3 in amino acids: CASRGDSPYEQYF. DNA for the CDR3: TGTGCCAGCCGCGGGGATTCGCCCTACGAGCAGTACTTC.

This rearrangement joins TRBV14 to TRBJ2-7; a possible D gene is TRBD1 (6 bases). This CDR3 is 14 amino acids long. Trimming shortened V by 6 bases and J by 0 bases, and 12 bases separated the two germline ends. Germline V gives CDR1 SGHDN, CDR2 FVKESK. This CDR3 reads CASSRTDISYEQYF. Here the CDR3 DNA reads TGTGCCAGCAGTCGGACAGACATCTCCTACGAGCAGTACTTC.

The chain's CDR3 is CASSVGDGGAYEQYF. The CDR3 nucleotides read TGTGCCAGCAGCGTAGGCGACGGGGGGGCCTACGAGCAGTACTTC. The rearrangement joins TRBV9 to TRBJ2-7, with TRBD2 identical over 8 bases. The germline CDR1 and CDR2 sequences are SGDLS and YYNGEE. The CDR3 spans 15 residues. V shed 0 bases and J 2 bases; nucleotides not matched to a gene: 4. The whole variable domain, remainder taken from reference TRBV9 and TRBJ2-7, is DSGVTQTPKHLITATGQRVTLRCSPRSGDLSVYWYQQSLDQGLQFLIQYYNGEERAKGNILERFSAQQFPDLHSELNLSSLELGDSALYFCASSVGDGGAYEQYFGPGTRLTVT.

The chain is built from TRBV24-1 and TRBJ2-1; D is undetermined. Looked up from germline, CDR1 is KGHDR and CDR2 is SFDVKD. This CDR3 is built from 11 residues. V was cut by 9 bases and J by 6 bases, with 8 bases left in between. This CDR3 reads CATGPPNEQFF. Written as DNA, the CDR3 is TGTGCCACCGGACCCCCCAATGAGCAGTTCTTC.

This clonotype was seen only once. The V call is TRBV2, the J call TRBJ2-1; maybe TRBD1 (5 bases). Germline loops: CDR1 SNHLY, CDR2 FYNNEI. The V gene lost 9 bases and the J gene lost 4 bases, with 10 bases spanning the gap. The CDR3 totals 12 residues. The CDR3 region has the DNA TGTGCCAGACAGGTTCATTACAATGAGCAGTTCTTC. Amino acid sequence: CARQVHYNEQFF. Using reference TRBV2 and TRBJ2-1 for the parts outside the CDR3, the full variable domain is EPEVTQTPSHQVTQMGQEVILRCVPISNHLYFYWYRQILGQKVEFLVSFYNNEISEKSEIFDDQFSVERPDGSNFTLKIRSTKLEDSAMYFCARQVHYNEQFFGPGTRLTVL.

CDR3 DNA: TGCAGTGCTAGAGATAGGTCCTCCTCTGGAAACACCATATATTTT. Translating gives CSARDRSSSGNTIYF. The chain couples TRBV20-1 to TRBJ1-3; D gene unclear. Trimming took 0 bases from V and 0 from J, leaving 9 bases between them. The CDR3 is made up of 15 amino acids. Germline values: CDR1 DFQATT, CDR2 SNEGSKA (reference sequence).

The V call is TRBV7-8, the J call TRBJ2-7; no firm D call. The germline V and J ends were trimmed by 5 bases and 6 bases, with 11 bases remaining between them. This CDR3 has 12 amino acids. Germline loops: CDR1 SGHVS, CDR2 FQNEAQ. CDR3 region: CASSPKIGEQYF. For the CDR3, the DNA is TGTGCCAGCAGCCCAAAGATCGGCGAGCAGTACTTC.